This T cell receptor (beta chain) was identified in a study of T cell clonotyping in hematopoietic cell transplantation (dated by TCRdb to the early 2020s). Background on the whole study: Recipient samples taken before transplant were collected after cytoreduction. In the study, 135 blood samples were gathered from 35 to 45 consecutive transplant recipients and their related donors. Patient recruitment ran from 2015 to January 2017, and follow-up continued until September 2020 or death.

What the study reported, not specific to this receptor: The sample size was limited, and because cells were not sorted, the contributions of CD4 and CD8 repertoires could not be separated. Recipient TCR diversity fell after transplant, with pathologically expanded clonotypes rising progressively from day 30 to day 180. Broader TCR repertoire diversity after transplant was predicted by Inverse Simpson Index values from donors and from recipients before transplant. Recipient repertoires showed only a small fraction of overlap with donor repertoires, and over 97% appeared de novo at the given depth.

CDR1 MNHEY and CDR2 SVGAGI are derived from the germline V gene. Compared with germline, V lacks 0 bases and J lacks 7 bases; bases without a gene match: 7. Including the terminal cysteine and phenylalanine, the CDR3 comprises 16 residues. The retained sequence is limited to the CDR3, 48 bases, with the frame set at the first base. In light of the paper, this sample's time point label describes: recipient sample about 28 days before transplant, after cytoreduction. Blood from recipients was drawn roughly 28 days before transplant, then again at days 30, 100 and 180 after transplant. Using Nuclei Lysis Solution, genomic DNA was extracted from unfractionated peripheral blood mononuclear cells that were either fresh or cryopreserved. For this clone: Its target antigen remains unknown. It has no much larger one-base neighbor in the sample; base qualities were not kept.

The immunoSEQ assay, a bias-controlled multiplex PCR using V- and J-specific primers, was used to amplify TCR beta CDR3 regions from genomic DNA. A second PCR step added a proprietary barcode and Illumina adapter sequences to the CDR3 amplicons. An Illumina MiSeq instrument was used for sequencing of the CDR3 libraries. The authors' pipeline ran thus. Export and quality control were performed with immunoSEQ Analyzer 3.0, and downstream analyses were performed with R Bioconductor and Immunarch. Only productive rearrangements within the normalized downsampled data set were used in the calculation of repertoire metrics. In the normalized cohort, a clonotype counted as pathologically expanded if the clonotype was larger than 5 templates. The Inverse Simpson Index served as the measure of repertoire diversity. To capture all clonotypes, the CMV-specificity analyses were run on the non-normalized data set. This immuneACCESS table, as held by TCRdb, lists in-frame sequences with V and J called but not all clones. Of the missing ones, under half trace to an unresolved V gene in checked studies; the others have no known cause. Clone size and the V and J calls come from that table; the DNA yielded D and trimming. The sample table holds about 26,000 clones, of which approximately 80% were seen once. The ten largest clones represent roughly 22% of the sample.

The chain is made from TRBV6-5 and TRBJ2-1, with 9 central nucleotides matching TRBD2. The starting material was peripheral blood mononuclear cells, obtained before stem cell transplant. This receptor was identified in a woman aged 55-75 years with acute myeloid leukemia. Some clones in this sample may be carry-over from other donors' samples. At the DNA level, the sequence is TGTGCCAGCAGTTACTCTAGCGGGGGATATCGGAATGAGCAGTTCTTC. Protein translation: CASSYSSGGYRNEQFF.